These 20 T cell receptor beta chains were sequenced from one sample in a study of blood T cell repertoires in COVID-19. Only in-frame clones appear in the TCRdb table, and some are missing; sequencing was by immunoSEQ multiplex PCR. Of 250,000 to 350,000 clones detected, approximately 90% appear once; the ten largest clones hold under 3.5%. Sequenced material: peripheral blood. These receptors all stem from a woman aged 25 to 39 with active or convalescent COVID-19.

The CDR3 bases are TGTGCCAGCAGCTCCGAGGGGGTAGGGGGCTCCGAGCAGTACTTC. Translated, it gives CASSSEGVGGSEQYF. The chain carries TRBV5-5 and TRBJ2-7; 7 positions agree with TRBD1. This CDR3 contains 15 residues. V dropped 3 bases and J dropped 6; count of bases not matched to a gene: 12. Germline V gene data show CDR1 as SGHKS and CDR2 as YYEKEE (reference sequence).

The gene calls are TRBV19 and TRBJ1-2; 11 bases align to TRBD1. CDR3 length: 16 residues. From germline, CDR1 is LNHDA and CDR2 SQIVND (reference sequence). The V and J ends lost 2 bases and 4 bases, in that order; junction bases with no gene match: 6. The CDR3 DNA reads TGTGCCAGTAGTATACTCCGGGACAGGGGGTTCTATGGCTACACCTTC. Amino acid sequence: CASSILRDRGFYGYTF.

The CDR3 nucleotides are TGTGCCAGCAGTATTAACAGGTACAATGAGCAGTTCTTC. This translates into CASSINRYNEQFF. The chain couples TRBV12-3 or TRBV12-4 to TRBJ2-1; perhaps TRBD1 as D (5 bases). V lost 5 bases and J lost 4, with 9 bases in between. The CDR3 consists of 13 residues.

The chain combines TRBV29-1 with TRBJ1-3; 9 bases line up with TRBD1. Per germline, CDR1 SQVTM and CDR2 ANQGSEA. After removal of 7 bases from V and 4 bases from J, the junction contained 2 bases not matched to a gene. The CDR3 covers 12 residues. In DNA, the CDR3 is TGCAGCGCCGGACAGGGGGGAAACACCATATATTTT. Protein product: CSAGQGGNTIYF.

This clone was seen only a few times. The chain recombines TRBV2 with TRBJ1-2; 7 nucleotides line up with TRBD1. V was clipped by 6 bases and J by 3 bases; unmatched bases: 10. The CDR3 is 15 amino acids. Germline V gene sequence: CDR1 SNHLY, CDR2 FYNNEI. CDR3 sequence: CASSSTGNGDYGYTF. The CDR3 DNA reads TGTGCCAGCAGCTCGACAGGGAACGGGGACTATGGCTACACCTTC. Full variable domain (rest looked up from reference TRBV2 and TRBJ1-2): EPEVTQTPSHQVTQMGQEVILRCVPISNHLYFYWYRQILGQKVEFLVSFYNNEISEKSEIFDDQFSVERPDGSNFTLKIRSTKLEDSAMYFCASSSTGNGDYGYTFGSGTRLTVV.

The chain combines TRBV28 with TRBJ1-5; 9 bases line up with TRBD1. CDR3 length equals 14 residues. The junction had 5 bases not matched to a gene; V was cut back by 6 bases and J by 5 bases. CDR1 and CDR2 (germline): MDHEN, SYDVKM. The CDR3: CASRGGQGYQPQHF. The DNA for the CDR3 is TGTGCCAGCAGGGGGGGACAGGGTTATCAGCCCCAGCATTTT.

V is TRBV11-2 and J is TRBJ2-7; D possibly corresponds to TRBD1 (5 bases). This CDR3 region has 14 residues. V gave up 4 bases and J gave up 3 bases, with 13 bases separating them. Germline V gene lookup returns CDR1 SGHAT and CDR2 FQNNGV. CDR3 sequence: CASSWTPYDYEQYF. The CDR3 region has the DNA TGTGCCAGCAGCTGGACACCGTACGACTACGAGCAGTACTTC.

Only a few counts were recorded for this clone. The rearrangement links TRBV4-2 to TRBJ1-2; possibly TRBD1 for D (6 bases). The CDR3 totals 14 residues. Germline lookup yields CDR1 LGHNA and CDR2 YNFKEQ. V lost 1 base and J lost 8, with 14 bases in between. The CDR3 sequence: CASSQGHRDGGYTF. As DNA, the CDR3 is TGTGCCAGCAGCCAAGGGCACAGGGACGGGGGCTACACCTTC.

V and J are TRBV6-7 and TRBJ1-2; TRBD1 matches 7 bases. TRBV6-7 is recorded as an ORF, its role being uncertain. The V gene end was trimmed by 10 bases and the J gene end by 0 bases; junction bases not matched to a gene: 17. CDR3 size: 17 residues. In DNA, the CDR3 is TGTGCCAACCGGCCCGGGACAGAAATATCCTCTAACTATGGCTACACCTTC. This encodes CANRPGTEISSNYGYTF.

CDR3 nucleotide sequence: TGTGCCAGCATCCCTACAGGGGGAGCGTACGAGCAGTACTTC. Translation: CASIPTGGAYEQYF. This rearrangement joins TRBV28 to TRBJ2-7; 8 bases match TRBD1. Germline assignment: CDR1 MDHEN and CDR2 SYDVKM. With V trimmed by 7 bases and J by 4 bases, 9 bases remained unmatched. CDR3 length: 14 amino acids.

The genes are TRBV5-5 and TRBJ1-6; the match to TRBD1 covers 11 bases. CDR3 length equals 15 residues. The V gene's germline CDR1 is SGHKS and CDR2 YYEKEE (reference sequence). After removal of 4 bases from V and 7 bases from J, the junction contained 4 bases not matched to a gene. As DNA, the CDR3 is TGTGCCAGCAGCCGGGACAGGGGGACCAATTCACCCCTCCACTTT. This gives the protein CASSRDRGTNSPLHF.

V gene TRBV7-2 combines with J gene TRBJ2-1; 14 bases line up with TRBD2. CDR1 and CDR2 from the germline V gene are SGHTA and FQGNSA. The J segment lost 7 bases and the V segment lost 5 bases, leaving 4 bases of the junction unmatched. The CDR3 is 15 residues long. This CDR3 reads CASSPTSGGANEQFF. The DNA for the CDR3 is TGTGCCAGCAGCCCGACTAGCGGGGGGGCAAATGAGCAGTTCTTC.

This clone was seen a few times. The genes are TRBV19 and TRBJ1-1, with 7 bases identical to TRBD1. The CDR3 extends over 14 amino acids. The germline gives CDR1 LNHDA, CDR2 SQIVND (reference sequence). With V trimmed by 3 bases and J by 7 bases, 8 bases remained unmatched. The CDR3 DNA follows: TGTGCCAGTAGTATCCGACAGGGCCGAAGTGAAGCTTTCTTT. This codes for CASSIRQGRSEAFF. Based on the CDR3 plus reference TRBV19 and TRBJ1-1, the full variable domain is DGGITQSPKYLFRKEGQNVTLSCEQNLNHDAMYWYRQDPGQGLRLIYYSQIVNDFQKGDIAEGYSVSREKKESFPLTVTSAQKNPTAFYLCASSIRQGRSEAFFGQGTRLTVV.

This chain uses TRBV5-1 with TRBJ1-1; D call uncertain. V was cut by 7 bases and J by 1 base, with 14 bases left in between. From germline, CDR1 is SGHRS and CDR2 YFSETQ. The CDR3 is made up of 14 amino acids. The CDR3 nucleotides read TGCGCCAGCGGAGACTACTCTTCGAACACTGAAGCTTTCTTT. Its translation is CASGDYSSNTEAFF.

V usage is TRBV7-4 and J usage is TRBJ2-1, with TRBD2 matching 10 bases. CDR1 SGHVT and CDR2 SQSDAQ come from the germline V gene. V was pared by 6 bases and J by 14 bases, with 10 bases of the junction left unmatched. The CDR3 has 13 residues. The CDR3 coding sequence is TGTGCCAGCAGGCTAGCGGGGGCCCCCCTGGAGTTCTTC. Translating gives CASRLAGAPLEFF.

The CDR3 DNA sequence: TGTGCCTGGGCGTTACTCAGGGTTCACACCATATATTTT. It codes for CAWALLRVHTIYF. The V gene is TRBV30, the J gene TRBJ1-3, with D possibly matching TRBD1 (5 bases). Per germline, CDR1 GTSNPN and CDR2 SVGIG (reference sequence). There are 13 residues in the CDR3. V lost 5 bases to trimming and J lost 8 bases, with 16 bases between them.

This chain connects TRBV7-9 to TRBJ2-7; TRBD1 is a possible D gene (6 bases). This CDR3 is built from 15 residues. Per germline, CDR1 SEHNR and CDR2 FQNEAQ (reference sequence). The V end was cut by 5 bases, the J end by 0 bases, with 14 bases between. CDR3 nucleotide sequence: TGTGCCAGCAGCCCAGACAGGAGCCGCTCCTACGAGCAGTACTTC. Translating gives CASSPDRSRSYEQYF.

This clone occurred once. CDR3 sequence reads: CAWNPGTGSYEQYF. The CDR3 coding sequence is TGTGCCTGGAATCCGGGGACAGGCTCCTACGAGCAGTACTTC. The V gene is TRBV30, the J gene TRBJ2-7; 8 bases align to TRBD1. The CDR3 totals 14 residues. Germline V CDR1 and CDR2: GTSNPN, SVGIG (reference sequence). The J segment lost 0 bases and the V segment lost 4 bases, leaving 5 bases of the junction unmatched. Complete variable domain (other parts from reference TRBV30 and TRBJ2-7): SQTIHQWPATLVQPVGSPLSLECTVEGTSNPNLYWYRQAAGRGLQLLFYSVGIGQISSEVPQNLSASRPQDRQFILSSKKLLLSDSGFYLCAWNPGTGSYEQYFGPGTRLTVT.

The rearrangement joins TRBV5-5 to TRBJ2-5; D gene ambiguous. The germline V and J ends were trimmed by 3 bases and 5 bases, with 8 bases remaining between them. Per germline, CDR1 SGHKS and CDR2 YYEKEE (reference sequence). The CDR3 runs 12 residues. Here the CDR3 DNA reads TGTGCCAGCAGCTATCCCCGGGAGACCCAGTACTTC. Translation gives CASSYPRETQYF. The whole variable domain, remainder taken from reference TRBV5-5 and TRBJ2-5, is DAGVTQSPTHLIKTRGQQVTLRCSPISGHKSVSWYQQVLGQGPQFIFQYYEKEERGRGNFPDRFSARQFPNYSSELNVNALLLGDSALYLCASSYPRETQYFGPGTRLLVL.

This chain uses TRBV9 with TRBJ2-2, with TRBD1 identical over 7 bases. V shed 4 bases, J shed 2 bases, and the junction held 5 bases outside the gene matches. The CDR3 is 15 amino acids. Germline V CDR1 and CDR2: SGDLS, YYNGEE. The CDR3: CASSLRDSNTGELFF. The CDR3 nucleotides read TGTGCCAGCAGCCTAAGGGACAGTAACACCGGGGAGCTGTTTTTT. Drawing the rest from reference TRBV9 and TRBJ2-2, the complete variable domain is DSGVTQTPKHLITATGQRVTLRCSPRSGDLSVYWYQQSLDQGLQFLIQYYNGEERAKGNILERFSAQQFPDLHSELNLSSLELGDSALYFCASSLRDSNTGELFFGEGSRLTVL.